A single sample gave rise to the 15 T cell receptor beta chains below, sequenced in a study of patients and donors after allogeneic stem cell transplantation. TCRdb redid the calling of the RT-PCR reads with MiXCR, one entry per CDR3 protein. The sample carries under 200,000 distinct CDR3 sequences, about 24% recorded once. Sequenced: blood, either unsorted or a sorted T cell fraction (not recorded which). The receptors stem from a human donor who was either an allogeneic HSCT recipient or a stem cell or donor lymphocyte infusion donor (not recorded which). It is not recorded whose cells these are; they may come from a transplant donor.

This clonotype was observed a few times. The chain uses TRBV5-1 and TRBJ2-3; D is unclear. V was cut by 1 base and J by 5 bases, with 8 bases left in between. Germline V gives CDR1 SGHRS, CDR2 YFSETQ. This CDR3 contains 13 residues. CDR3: CASSLQKLDTQYF. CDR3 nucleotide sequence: TGCGCCAGCAGCTTGCAAAAACTAGATACGCAGTATTTT.

The CDR3 DNA follows: TGTGCCAGCAGCCGAATCCAAGACAGGAACTCTGGAAACACCATATATTTT. As protein: CASSRIQDRNSGNTIYF. V gene TRBV5-6 combines with J gene TRBJ1-3; a possible D gene is TRBD1 (6 bases). Trimming took 4 bases from V and 0 from J, leaving 17 bases between them. Germline CDR1 SGHDT, CDR2 YYEEEE. The CDR3 runs 17 residues.

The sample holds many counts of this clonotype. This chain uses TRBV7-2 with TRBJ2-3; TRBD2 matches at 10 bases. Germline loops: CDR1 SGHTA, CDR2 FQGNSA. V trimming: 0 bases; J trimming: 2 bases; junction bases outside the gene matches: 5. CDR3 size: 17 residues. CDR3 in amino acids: CASSLAPTSGDTDTQYF. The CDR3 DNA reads TGTGCCAGCAGCTTAGCCCCAACTAGCGGGGACACAGATACGCAGTATTTT.

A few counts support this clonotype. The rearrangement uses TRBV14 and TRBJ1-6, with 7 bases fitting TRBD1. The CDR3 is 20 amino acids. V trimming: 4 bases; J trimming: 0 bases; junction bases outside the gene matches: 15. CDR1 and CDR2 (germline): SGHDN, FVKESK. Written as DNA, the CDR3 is TGTGCCAGCAGCCCCAGGGTGACAGGGAAGTGGAGCTCCTATAATTCACCCCTCCACTTT. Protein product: CASSPRVTGKWSSYNSPLHF.

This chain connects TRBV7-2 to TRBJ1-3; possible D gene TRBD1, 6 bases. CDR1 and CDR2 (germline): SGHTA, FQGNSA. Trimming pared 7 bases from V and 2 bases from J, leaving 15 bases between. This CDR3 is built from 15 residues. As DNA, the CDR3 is TGTGCCAGCAATCAATGGGCAGGGGCTGGAAACACCATATATTTT. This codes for CASNQWAGAGNTIYF. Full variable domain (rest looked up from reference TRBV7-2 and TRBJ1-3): GAGVSQSPSNKVTEKGKDVELRCDPISGHTALYWYRQSLGQGLEFLIYFQGNSAPDKSGLPSDRFSAERTGGSVSTLTIQRTQQEDSAVYLCASNQWAGAGNTIYFGEGSWLTVV.

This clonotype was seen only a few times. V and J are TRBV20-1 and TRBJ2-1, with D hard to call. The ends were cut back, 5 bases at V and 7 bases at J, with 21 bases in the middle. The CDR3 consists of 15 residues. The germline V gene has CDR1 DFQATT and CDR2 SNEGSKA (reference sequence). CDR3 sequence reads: CSAASLAEISNEQFF. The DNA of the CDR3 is TGCAGTGCTGCTTCCTTAGCCGAGATAAGTAATGAGCAGTTCTTC.

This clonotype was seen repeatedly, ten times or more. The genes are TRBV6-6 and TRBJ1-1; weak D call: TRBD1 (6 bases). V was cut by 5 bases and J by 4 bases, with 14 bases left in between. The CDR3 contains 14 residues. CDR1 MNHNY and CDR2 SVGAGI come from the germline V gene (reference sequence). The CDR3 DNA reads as TGTGCCAGCAGTCAGATACAGGGCGGCACTGAAGCTTTCTTT. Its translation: CASSQIQGGTEAFF.

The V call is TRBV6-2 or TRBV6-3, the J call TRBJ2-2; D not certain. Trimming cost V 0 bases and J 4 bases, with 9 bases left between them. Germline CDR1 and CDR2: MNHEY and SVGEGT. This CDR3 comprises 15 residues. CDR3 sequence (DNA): TGTGCCAGCAGTTACTCGGCCAGCTCCACCGGGGAGCTGTTTTTT. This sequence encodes CASSYSASSTGELFF.

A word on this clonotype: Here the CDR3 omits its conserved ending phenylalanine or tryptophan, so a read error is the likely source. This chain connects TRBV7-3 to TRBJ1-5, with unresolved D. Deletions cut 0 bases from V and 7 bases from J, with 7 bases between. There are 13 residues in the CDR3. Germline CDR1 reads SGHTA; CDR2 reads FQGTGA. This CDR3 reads CASSLTGRQPQHL. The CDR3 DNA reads TGTGCCAGCAGCTTAACGGGGAGGCAGCCCCAGCATTTG.

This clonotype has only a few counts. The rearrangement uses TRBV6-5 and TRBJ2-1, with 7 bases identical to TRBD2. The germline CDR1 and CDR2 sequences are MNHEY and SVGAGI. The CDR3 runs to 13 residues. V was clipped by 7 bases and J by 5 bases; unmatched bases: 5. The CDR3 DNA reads TGTGCCAGCACCCTAGGACTAGACAATGAGCAGTTCTTC. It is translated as CASTLGLDNEQFF.

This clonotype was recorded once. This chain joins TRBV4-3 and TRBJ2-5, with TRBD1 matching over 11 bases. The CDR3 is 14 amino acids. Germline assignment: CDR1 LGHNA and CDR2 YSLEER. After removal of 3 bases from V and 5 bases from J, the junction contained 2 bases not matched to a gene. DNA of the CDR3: TGCGCCAGCAGCCACCGGGACAGGGGGGAGACCCAGTACTTC. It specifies CASSHRDRGETQYF.

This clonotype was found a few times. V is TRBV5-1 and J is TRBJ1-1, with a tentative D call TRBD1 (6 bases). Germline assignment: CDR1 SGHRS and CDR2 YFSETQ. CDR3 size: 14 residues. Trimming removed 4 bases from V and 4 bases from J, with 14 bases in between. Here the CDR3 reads CASSVTGAGTEAFF. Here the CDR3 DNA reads TGCGCCAGCAGCGTGACGGGGGCCGGCACTGAAGCTTTCTTT.

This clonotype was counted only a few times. The CDR3 protein is CASSLGRAFVNEQFF. CDR3 bases: TGCGCCAGCAGCTTGGGAAGGGCGTTTGTCAATGAGCAGTTCTTC. The rearrangement joins TRBV5-1 to TRBJ2-1; D not certain. V lost 0 bases, J lost 6 bases, and 13 bases lay in between. The germline CDR1 and CDR2 sequences are SGHRS and YFSETQ. CDR3 length: 15 residues.

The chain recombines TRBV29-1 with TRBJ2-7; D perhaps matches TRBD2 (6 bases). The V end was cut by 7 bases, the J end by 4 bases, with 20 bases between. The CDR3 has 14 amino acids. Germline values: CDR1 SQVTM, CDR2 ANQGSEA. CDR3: CSAGWSGLAYEQYF. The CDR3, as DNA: TGCAGCGCCGGGTGGAGCGGGTTAGCGTACGAGCAGTACTTC.

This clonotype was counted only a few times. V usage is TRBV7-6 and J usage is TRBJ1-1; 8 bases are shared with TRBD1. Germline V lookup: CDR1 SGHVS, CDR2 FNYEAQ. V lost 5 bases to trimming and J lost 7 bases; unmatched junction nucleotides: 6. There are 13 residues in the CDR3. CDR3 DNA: TGTGCCAGCAGCCTAGGGACAGGAAATGAAGCTTTCTTT. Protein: CASSLGTGNEAFF.